A selection of T cell receptor beta chains follows, all from one sample in a study of shared clonotypes between healthy human individuals. Profiling relied on immunoSEQ multiplex PCR, and the TCRdb table lists in-frame clones only, not all of them. The sample has 1.5 million to 1.9 million clones, approximately 98% seen once; the top ten hold roughly 0.45%. Material: naive CD4+ T cells sorted from blood. Every receptor here comes from a young man in good health. Both conserved end residues are part of each CDR3. A D gene is named only where the DNA matches it firmly. A clone size is listed for some rows: how often the clone was seen (once, few, many), or a class if it is expanded.

J,length,V,size,D,DNA,CDR3
TRBJ2-2,15,TRBV6-6,.,.,TGTGCCAGCAGCCTCTCACAGGTTTTCCCCGGGGAGCTGTTTTTT,CASSLSQVFPGELFF
TRBJ1-1,12,TRBV29-1,.,.,TGCAGCGTTGAGAGGGGGGTAACTGAAGCTTTCTTT,CSVERGVTEAFF
TRBJ1-1,13,TRBV28,once,.,TGTGCCAGCAGTTTAAGGGTAGGGCAGGGAGCTTTCTTT,CASSLRVGQGAFF
TRBJ1-3,19,TRBV1,.,.,TGCACCAGCAGCCCCCCGGACAGGGGGAGTGGTCGTGGTGGAAACACCATATATTTT,CTSSPPDRGSGRGGNTIYF
TRBJ2-7,14,TRBV6-1,.,TRBD2,TGTGCCAGCGGGCCGGGACTAGCCCTGGGAGAGCAGTACTTC,CASGPGLALGEQYF
TRBJ2-1,13,TRBV10-1,.,.,TGCGCCAGCAGTTTGGCCCCAGACAATGAGCAGTTCTTC,CASSLAPDNEQFF
TRBJ1-5,13,TRBV14,.,.,TGTGCCAGCAGCCAATGGATAGGCCAGCCCCAGCATTTT,CASSQWIGQPQHF
TRBJ1-1,15,TRBV10-3,.,TRBD1,TGTGCCATCACCCTGGAAGGGGGCATGAACACTGAAGCTTTCTTT,CAITLEGGMNTEAFF
TRBJ2-1,13,TRBV7-9,.,.,TGTGCCAGTTTTAAGAGCTCCTACAATGAGCAGTTCTTC,CASFKSSYNEQFF
TRBJ2-1,11,TRBV11-2,.,.,TGTGCCAGCAGCTTATTCAATGAGCAGTTCTTC,CASSLFNEQFF
TRBJ2-7,14,TRBV7-9,.,TRBD1,TGTGCCAGCAGCCCCTCAGGGGGATCCTACGAGCAGTACTTC,CASSPSGGSYEQYF
TRBJ2-2,15,TRBV27,.,.,TGTGCCAGCAGTGCCCGAAGGAGGGCCACCGGGGAGCTGTTTTTT,CASSARRRATGELFF
TRBJ2-2,15,TRBV7-6,.,TRBD2,TGTGCCAGCAGCGAATCAAGCGGGAGTACCGGGGAGCTGTTTTTT,CASSESSGSTGELFF
TRBJ2-3,17,TRBV9,.,TRBD2,TGTGCCAGCAGCGTATATACGGGAGGGGGAGTGGCAGATACGCAGTATTTT,CASSVYTGGGVADTQYF
TRBJ2-5,15,TRBV18,.,TRBD2,TGTGCCAGCTCACCGTCCACTAGCGGAGAAGAGACCCAGTACTTC,CASSPSTSGEETQYF
TRBJ2-2,13,TRBV18,.,.,TGTGCCAGCTCAGCCTACAGCACCGGGGAGCTGTTTTTT,CASSAYSTGELFF
TRBJ2-7,14,TRBV18,.,TRBD1,TGTGCCAGCTCAGAAAAGACAGGGGCCTACGAGCAGTACTTC,CASSEKTGAYEQYF
TRBJ2-1,18,TRBV4-3,.,TRBD2,TGCGCCAGCAGCCAAGATGGGATAGCGGGAGGGCCGGGTAATGAGCAGTTCTTC,CASSQDGIAGGPGNEQFF
TRBJ2-7,14,TRBV18,.,TRBD1,TGTGCCAGCTCACCAACGACAGGGTCGAACGAGCAGTACTTC,CASSPTTGSNEQYF
TRBJ2-2,19,TRBV27,once,.,TGTGCCAGTACCAGAATCCCCCCCCCACTAGCTATGAACACCGGGGAGCTGTTTTTT,CASTRIPPPLAMNTGELFF
TRBJ2-4,13,TRBV18,.,.,TGTGCCAGCTCACCACCGGACGGGGACATTCAGTACTTC,CASSPPDGDIQYF
TRBJ2-2,16,TRBV9,.,TRBD2,TGTGCCAGCAGCGTTAGCGGGAGGGCGAACACCGGGGAGCTGTTTTTT,CASSVSGRANTGELFF
TRBJ1-5,13,TRBV6-1,few,TRBD1,TGTGCCAGCAGTGACCCTGGGACAGGGAAGGAGCATTTT,CASSDPGTGKEHF
TRBJ2-7,14,TRBV11-2,once,.,TGTGCCAGCAGCTTAGATTCTGGGTCCTACGAGCAGTACTTC,CASSLDSGSYEQYF
TRBJ2-1,13,TRBV13,.,.,TGTGCCAGCAGCTTACCCGCAGGGGATGAGCAGTTCTTC,CASSLPAGDEQFF
TRBJ2-7,16,TRBV10-1,.,TRBD1,TGCGCCAGCAGGGTTACCGACAGGGCCCCCCTCTACGAGCAGTACTTC,CASRVTDRAPLYEQYF
TRBJ2-7,14,TRBV6-6,.,.,TGTGCCAGCAGTCCCCTCAGGGTTGCCTACGAGCAGTACTTC,CASSPLRVAYEQYF
TRBJ2-1,15,TRBV11-2,once,TRBD2,TGTGCCAGCAGACGTCCGGGGACTAGCTACAATGAGCAGTTCTTC,CASRRPGTSYNEQFF
TRBJ2-3,12,TRBV29-1,.,TRBD1,TGCAGCGCAAAGGGACAGTCTGATACGCAGTATTTT,CSAKGQSDTQYF
TRBJ2-5,13,TRBV14,.,.,TGTGCCAGCAGCCGGGAGCTAGTAGGGACCCAGTACTTC,CASSRELVGTQYF
TRBJ1-5,14,TRBV6-1,.,TRBD1,TGTGCCAGCAGAGGGACAGGGTTCTATCAGCCCCAGCATTTT,CASRGTGFYQPQHF
TRBJ2-1,13,TRBV5-4,.,TRBD2,TGTGCCAGCAGCTCAACTAGCGTCGATGAGCAGTTCTTC,CASSSTSVDEQFF
TRBJ2-3,18,TRBV7-9,.,.,TGTGCCAGCAGCTTAGATCCCTTAGCAGTTACTAGCACAGATACGCAGTATTTT,CASSLDPLAVTSTDTQYF
TRBJ2-5,15,TRBV9,.,.,TGTGCCAGCAGCGTAGTAATTAGCGGCCAAGAGACCCAGTACTTC,CASSVVISGQETQYF
TRBJ1-3,12,TRBV9,.,.,TGTGCCAGCAGCGGACCTGGAAACACCATATATTTT,CASSGPGNTIYF
TRBJ2-4,16,TRBV7-9,.,.,TGTGCCAGCAGCCCCGCAAAACAGGGAAGTCAGGGCATTCAGTACTTC,CASSPAKQGSQGIQYF
TRBJ2-1,20,TRBV6-4,.,.,TGTGCCAGCAGCCCTTTTCCGGGATTAGCGGCCTTGGTAAAATACAATGAGCAGTTCTTC,CASSPFPGLAALVKYNEQFF
TRBJ1-5,13,TRBV7-9,.,.,TGTGCCAGCAGCTTGTTGTCGGATCAGCCCCAGCATTTT,CASSLLSDQPQHF
TRBJ1-1,14,TRBV7-3,.,.,TGTGCCAGCAGCTTAATTGCTGGCCAGGGTTTGGCTTTCTTT,CASSLIAGQGLAFF
TRBJ1-1,12,TRBV5-8,.,.,TGTGCCAGCAGCTCGGCCTACACTGAAGCTTTCTTT,CASSSAYTEAFF
TRBJ2-1,17,TRBV7-2,.,.,TGTGCCAGCAGCACCCGGGGGGCCCGGGTCGGTTTCAATGAGCAGTTCTTC,CASSTRGARVGFNEQFF
TRBJ1-5,14,TRBV11-2,.,.,TGTGCCAGCAGCTTATCCGGGGGCAATCAGCCCCAGCATTTT,CASSLSGGNQPQHF
TRBJ2-1,18,TRBV28,.,TRBD2,TGTGCCAGCACCGTTAACCCCGCCGGGACTAGCGCATACAATGAGCAGTTCTTC,CASTVNPAGTSAYNEQFF